The 4 T cell receptor beta chains presented below share a single source sample, sequenced in a study of vaccination effects on CD4 cells after COVID-19. Antigens for these TCRs are unknown. Produced via immunoSEQ multiplex PCR; TCRdb's table is partial and in-frame only. The sample contains tens of thousands of clones, around 79% of which appear only once. Antigen-specific CD4+ T cell clonotypes were called by their expansion after viral peptide-pool culture in ViraFEST. Scientists isolated CD4+ T cells after a roughly ten-day culture period ended. Vaccinated recipients, who were negative for nucleocapsid antibodies, had no history of SARS-CoV-2 infection. Sample: CD4+ T cells from PBMCs cultured with SARS-CoV-2 spike peptides, taken before COVID-19 vaccination. Source of these receptors: a human donor who received a COVID-19 vaccine.

The CDR3 reads CASSGSPGQANSYEQYV. The CDR3 nucleotides read TGCGCCAGCAGTGGTAGTCCGGGACAGGCGAACTCCTACGAGCAGTACGTC. V and J are TRBV10-2 and TRBJ2-7; 8 bases fit TRBD1. The CDR3 contains 17 residues. Germline CDR1 is WSHSY and CDR2 is SAAADI. With V trimmed by 4 bases and J by 0 bases, 11 bases remained unmatched.

This clone showed up just once. The V call is TRBV6-1, the J call TRBJ2-2; D could derive from TRBD1 or TRBD2 (5 bases each). V shed 3 bases and J shed 8 bases, with 16 bases lying between them. Germline-derived CDR1 and CDR2 are MNHNS and SASEGT. The length of the CDR3 is 15 residues. CDR3 nucleotides: TGTGCCAGCAGTGATAGGGACGGGCGAAGGGGGGAGCTGTTTTTT. Translating gives CASSDRDGRRGELFF.

The CDR3 loop reads CASSEGGRGRTEAFF. CDR3 in DNA: TGCGCCAGCAGTGAGGGTGGCAGGGGGCGAACTGAAGCTTTCTTT. The chain has TRBV10-1 and TRBJ1-1, with 8 bases lining up with TRBD1. The CDR3 has 15 amino acids. Germline lookup yields CDR1 WNHNN and CDR2 SYGVQD (reference sequence). V lost 2 bases and J lost 5; bases outside the gene matches: 7.

The gene calls are TRBV6-5 and TRBJ2-5; 8 positions match TRBD2. This CDR3 is 13 amino acids long. The trim removed 2 bases at V and 7 bases at J, leaving 3 bases unmatched. Germline V gene sequence: CDR1 MNHEY, CDR2 SVGAGI. The CDR3: CASSYGLAGTQYF. CDR3 sequence (DNA): TGTGCCAGCAGTTACGGCCTAGCGGGGACCCAGTACTTC.